The 23 T cell receptor beta chains listed next were all sequenced from one sample in a study of neoadjuvant anti-PD-1 for oral cavity cancer. Profiling relied on immunoSEQ multiplex PCR, and the TCRdb table lists in-frame clones only, not all of them. The profile shows 15,000 to 20,000 clones, approximately 65% of them singletons. The sequencing here drew on PBMCs, taken before nivolumab (anti-PD-1) treatment. Receptors originate from a person aged 40 to 85 with oral cavity squamous cell carcinoma.

V gene TRBV5-1 combines with J gene TRBJ1-2, with D unclear. This CDR3 is built from 14 residues. V gave up 4 bases and J gave up 6 bases, with 16 bases separating them. Per the germline V gene, CDR1 is SGHRS and CDR2 is YFSETQ. The CDR3 protein is CASSLERTANGYTF. Written as DNA, the CDR3 is TGCGCCAGCAGCCTGGAAAGAACGGCTAATGGCTACACCTTC. Drawing the rest from reference TRBV5-1 and TRBJ1-2, the complete variable domain is KAGVTQTPRYLIKTRGQQVTLSCSPISGHRSVSWYQQTPGQGLQFLFEYFSETQRNKGNFPGRFSGRQFSNSRSEMNVSTLELGDSALYLCASSLERTANGYTFGSGTRLTVV.

This clone was recorded a few times. J is TRBJ2-7 and V is TRBV9; 8 bases agree with TRBD2. The V segment lost 3 bases and the J segment 3 bases; nucleotides outside the gene matches: 5. Germline assignment: CDR1 SGDLS and CDR2 YYNGEE. This CDR3 has 14 residues. CDR3 residues: CASSAEGLDYEQYF. CDR3 DNA sequence: TGTGCCAGCAGCGCGGAGGGACTAGACTACGAGCAGTACTTC.

V gene TRBV5-4 combines with J gene TRBJ2-3, with a weak D call TRBD1 (5 bases). V gave up 2 bases and J gave up 2 bases, with 9 bases separating them. Germline loops: CDR1 SGHNT, CDR2 YYREEE (reference sequence). CDR3 length equals 14 residues. The CDR3, as DNA: TGTGCCAGCAGCTTCGGACAAACCACAGATACGCAGTATTTT. It specifies CASSFGQTTDTQYF.

V and J are TRBV5-6 and TRBJ1-2; 12 positions match TRBD1. The ends lost 0 bases at V and 2 bases at J; junction bases unmatched: 5. The germline gives CDR1 SGHDT, CDR2 YYEEEE. This CDR3 has 17 residues. CDR3 amino acids: CASSLVGTGGANYGYTF. In DNA, the CDR3 is TGTGCCAGCAGCTTGGTTGGGACAGGGGGCGCGAACTATGGCTACACCTTC.

The genes are TRBV6-5 and TRBJ2-7, with 7 bases identical to TRBD1. The CDR3 sequence is 14 residues long. Germline CDR1 is MNHEY and CDR2 is SVGAGI. J lost 4 bases, V lost 0 bases, and 3 bases had no gene match. CDR3 residues: CASSYSRGPYEQYF. DNA of the CDR3: TGTGCCAGCAGTTACTCGAGGGGGCCGTACGAGCAGTACTTC.

The chain links TRBV2 to TRBJ2-6; D uncertain. The CDR3 length is 10 residues. Germline-derived CDR1 and CDR2 are SNHLY and FYNNEI. The CDR3 DNA reads as TGTGGACCTGGGGCCAACGTCCTGACTTTC. This codes for CGPGANVLTF.

The genes are TRBV6-1 and TRBJ2-7; weak D call: TRBD1 (6 bases). V shed 2 bases and J shed 0 bases, with 11 bases lying between them. In germline, CDR1 is MNHNS, CDR2 SASEGT. The CDR3 is made up of 15 amino acids. The CDR3 is CASSEWGQSSYEQYF. CDR3 DNA sequence: TGTGCCAGCAGTGAATGGGGGCAGAGCTCCTACGAGCAGTACTTC.

V is TRBV2 and J is TRBJ2-1; D unresolved. There are 15 residues in the CDR3. CDR1 is SNHLY and CDR2 is FYNNEI in the germline V gene. V was clipped by 8 bases and J by 0 bases, with 14 bases between them. This CDR3 reads CASLFRPSSYNEQFF. In DNA form, the CDR3 reads TGTGCCAGCTTATTCAGGCCTAGCTCCTACAATGAGCAGTTCTTC.

V gene TRBV7-3 combines with J gene TRBJ2-2; 9 nucleotides line up with TRBD2. The CDR3 has 14 residues. After removal of 5 bases from V and 13 bases from J, the junction contained 11 bases not matched to a gene. Germline CDR1 reads SGHTA; CDR2 reads FQGTGA. The CDR3 sequence is CASSPRASGKSLFF. CDR3 DNA: TGTGCCAGCAGCCCCCGGGCTAGCGGGAAATCGCTGTTTTTT.

This clone showed up just a few times. The J gene is TRBJ2-7, the V gene TRBV9, with 11 bases matching TRBD2. Germline loops: CDR1 SGDLS, CDR2 YYNGEE. The CDR3 is 17 residues long. J lost 3 bases, V lost 6 bases, and 14 bases had no gene match. CDR3: CASNKIMGLADYYEQYF. In nucleotides, the CDR3 is TGTGCCAGCAACAAGATTATGGGACTAGCGGATTACTACGAGCAGTACTTC.

The genes are TRBV9 and TRBJ1-4; D ambiguous. The CDR3 is made up of 14 amino acids. V gave up 3 bases and J gave up 10 bases, with 16 bases separating them. Germline CDR1 reads SGDLS; CDR2 reads YYNGEE. The chain's CDR3 is CASSAAGSLGKLFF. Written as DNA, the CDR3 is TGTGCCAGCAGCGCGGCGGGGTCTCTAGGAAAACTGTTTTTT.

A few counts support this clone. This chain links TRBV10-3 with TRBJ1-5, with a weak D call TRBD1 (6 bases). The CDR3 spans 15 residues. The germline V and J ends were trimmed by 8 bases and 7 bases, with 21 bases remaining between them. Germline V CDR1 and CDR2: ENHRY, SYGVKD. The CDR3 nucleotides read TGTGCCATCGCGGCCGAACAGGGTCAGCGACAGCCCCAGCATTTT. Amino acid sequence: CAIAAEQGQRQPQHF.

This chain joins TRBV11-2 and TRBJ2-7; D unclear. The V and J ends lost 1 base and 1 base respectively, with 17 bases between them. CDR1 is SGHAT and CDR2 is FQNNGV in the germline V gene. This CDR3 is 17 amino acids long. The CDR3 is CASSLAKWGESSYEQYF. In DNA, the CDR3 is TGTGCCAGCAGCTTAGCAAAATGGGGTGAGTCGTCCTACGAGCAGTACTTC.

The chain is built from TRBV7-6 and TRBJ2-7, with 12 bases matching TRBD2. The CDR3 has 13 amino acids. Trimming at V came to 5 bases and at J to 5 bases, leaving 1 base not matched to a gene. CDR1 and CDR2 (germline): SGHVS, FNYEAQ. DNA for the CDR3: TGTGCCAGCAGCAGACTAGCGGGGGACGAGCAGTACTTC. As protein: CASSRLAGDEQYF. Looking up the rest from reference TRBV7-6 and TRBJ2-7 gives the full variable domain: GAGVSQSPRYKVTKRGQDVALRCDPISGHVSLYWYRQALGQGPEFLTYFNYEAQQDKSGLPNDRFSAERPEGSISTLTIQRTEQRDSAMYRCASSRLAGDEQYFGPGTRLTVT.

V usage is TRBV9 and J usage is TRBJ2-7, with 9 positions matching TRBD2. J was trimmed by 4 bases and V by 0 bases; bases with no gene match: 5. Germline CDR1 reads SGDLS; CDR2 reads YYNGEE. CDR3 length: 15 residues. CDR3 protein: CASSVGPSGVYEQYF. CDR3 sequence (DNA): TGTGCCAGCAGCGTAGGCCCTAGCGGGGTTTACGAGCAGTACTTC. The entire variable domain, with the rest obtained from reference TRBV9 and TRBJ2-7, is as follows: DSGVTQTPKHLITATGQRVTLRCSPRSGDLSVYWYQQSLDQGLQFLIQYYNGEERAKGNILERFSAQQFPDLHSELNLSSLELGDSALYFCASSVGPSGVYEQYFGPGTRLTVT.

This clone was counted between two and nine times. This sequence joins TRBV10-3 and TRBJ2-5, with D uncertain. The CDR3 contains 14 residues. The germline V gene has CDR1 ENHRY and CDR2 SYGVKD. V lost 3 bases to trimming and J lost 3 bases, with 11 bases between them. CDR3 in DNA: TGTGCCATCAGTGACCTCGCGGCGGAAGAGACCCAGTACTTC. It encodes CAISDLAAEETQYF.

The chain recombines TRBV5-4 with TRBJ1-1; D perhaps matches TRBD1 (6 bases). There are 14 residues in the CDR3. From germline, CDR1 is SGHNT and CDR2 YYREEE (reference sequence). Trimming stripped 4 bases from V and 1 base from J, with 11 bases between. CDR3 region: CASSPMGQNTEAFF. DNA of the CDR3: TGTGCCAGCAGCCCGATGGGACAGAACACTGAAGCTTTCTTT.

The gene calls are TRBV30 and TRBJ1-1, with 7 bases matching TRBD1. Germline lookup yields CDR1 GTSNPN and CDR2 SVGIG (reference sequence). Losses at the gene ends were 0 bases for V and 4 bases for J; bases not matched to a gene: 8. There are 15 residues in the CDR3. CDR3 amino acids: CAWSVLPGGSTEAFF. CDR3 DNA sequence: TGTGCCTGGAGTGTTCTCCCAGGGGGAAGCACTGAAGCTTTCTTT.

The J gene is TRBJ2-1, the V gene TRBV11-1; weak D call: TRBD2 (6 bases). The CDR3 extends over 15 amino acids. The ends were cut back, 5 bases at V and 7 bases at J, with 18 bases in the middle. Germline V CDR1 and CDR2: SGHAT, FQDESV (reference sequence). This CDR3 is CASSPRRLEGNEQFF. The CDR3 DNA sequence: TGTGCCAGCAGCCCGAGAAGGTTGGAGGGGAATGAGCAGTTCTTC.

V is TRBV28 and J is TRBJ2-7; D not resolved. V lost 2 bases and J lost 7, with 12 bases in between. The CDR3 totals 13 residues. The germline gives CDR1 MDHEN, CDR2 SYDVKM. DNA of the CDR3: TGTGCCAGCAGTTTAAGGGTTCCGCCGGAGCAGTACTTC. Translation: CASSLRVPPEQYF.

This chain joins TRBV5-4 and TRBJ2-1; TRBD2 matches at 13 bases. The CDR3 covers 17 residues. V gave up 0 bases and J gave up 6 bases; unmatched junction bases: 6. Germline V gene lookup returns CDR1 SGHNT and CDR2 YYREEE (reference sequence). As DNA, the CDR3 is TGTGCCAGCAGCTTGGGGACTAGCGGGAGCCTCGGCAATGAGCAGTTCTTC. Residues: CASSLGTSGSLGNEQFF.

In this sample, this clone turned up once. The rearrangement joins TRBV7-8 to TRBJ1-1; maybe TRBD1 (6 bases). CDR1 is SGHVS and CDR2 is FQNEAQ in the germline V gene. The CDR3 spans 18 residues. Between the trimmed V and J ends, which lost 0 bases and 0 bases, there was a span of 17 bases. The CDR3 sequence: CASSLAPGTLSMNTEAFF. In DNA form, the CDR3 reads TGTGCCAGCAGCTTAGCCCCAGGGACACTGAGTATGAACACTGAAGCTTTCTTT.

The V call is TRBV2, the J call TRBJ1-2; D is ambiguous. Germline CDR1 SNHLY, CDR2 FYNNEI. V lost 1 base, J lost 5 bases, and 11 bases lay in between. CDR3 length: 14 amino acids. DNA of the CDR3: TGTGCCAGCAGTGAAGATGGACGATATTATGGCTACACCTTC. Amino acid sequence: CASSEDGRYYGYTF.